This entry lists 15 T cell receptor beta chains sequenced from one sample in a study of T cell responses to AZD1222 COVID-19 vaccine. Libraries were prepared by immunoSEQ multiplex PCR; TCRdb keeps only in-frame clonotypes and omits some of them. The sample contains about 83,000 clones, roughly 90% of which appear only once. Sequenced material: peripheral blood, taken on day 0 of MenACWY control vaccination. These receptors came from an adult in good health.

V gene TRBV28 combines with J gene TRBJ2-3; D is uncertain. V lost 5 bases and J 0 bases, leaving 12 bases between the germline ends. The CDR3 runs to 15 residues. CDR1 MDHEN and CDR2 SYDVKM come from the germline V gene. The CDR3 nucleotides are TGTGCCAGCAGTCCCTCCCCTGACAGCACAGATACGCAGTATTTT. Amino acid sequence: CASSPSPDSTDTQYF.

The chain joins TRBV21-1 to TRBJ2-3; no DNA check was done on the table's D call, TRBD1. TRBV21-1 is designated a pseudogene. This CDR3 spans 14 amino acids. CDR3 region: CASIRTADTDTQYF. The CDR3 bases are TGTGCCAGCATCAGGACAGCAGACACAGATACGCAGTATTTT.

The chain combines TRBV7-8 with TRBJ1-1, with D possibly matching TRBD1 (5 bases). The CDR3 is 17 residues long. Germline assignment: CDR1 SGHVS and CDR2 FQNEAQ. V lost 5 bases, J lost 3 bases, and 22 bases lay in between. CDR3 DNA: TGTGCCAGCAGCATCGGATCAACTTCGGGGGTTGACACTGAAGCTTTCTTT. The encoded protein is CASSIGSTSGVDTEAFF.

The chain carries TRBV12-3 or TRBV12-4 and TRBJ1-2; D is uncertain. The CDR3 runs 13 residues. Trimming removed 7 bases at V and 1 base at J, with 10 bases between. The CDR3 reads CASTPGFNYGYTF. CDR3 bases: TGTGCCAGCACCCCGGGGTTTAACTATGGCTACACCTTC.

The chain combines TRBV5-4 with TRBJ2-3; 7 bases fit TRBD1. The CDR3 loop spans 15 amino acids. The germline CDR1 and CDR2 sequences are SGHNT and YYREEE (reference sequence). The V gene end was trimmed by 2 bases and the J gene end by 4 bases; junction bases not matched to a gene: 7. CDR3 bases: TGTGCCAGCAGCTTCAAGGGGGCTATCGCAGATACGCAGTATTTT. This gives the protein CASSFKGAIADTQYF.

The CDR3 loop is CASTGAPLAGANVLTF. For the CDR3, the DNA is TGTGCCAGTACCGGGGCGCCGTTGGCTGGGGCCAACGTCCTGACTTTC. The chain has TRBV19 and TRBJ2-6; either TRBD1 or TRBD2 may fit D (5 bases each). This CDR3 has 16 amino acids. CDR1 and CDR2 (germline): LNHDA, SQIVND (reference sequence). V lost 7 bases and J 2 bases, leaving 15 bases between the germline ends.

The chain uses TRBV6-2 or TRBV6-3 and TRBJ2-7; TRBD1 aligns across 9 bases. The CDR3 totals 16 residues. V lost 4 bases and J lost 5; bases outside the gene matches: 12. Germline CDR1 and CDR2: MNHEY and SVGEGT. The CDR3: CASSSYTGTGSHEQYF. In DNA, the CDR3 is TGTGCCAGCAGTTCCTACACCGGGACAGGGAGCCACGAGCAGTACTTC.

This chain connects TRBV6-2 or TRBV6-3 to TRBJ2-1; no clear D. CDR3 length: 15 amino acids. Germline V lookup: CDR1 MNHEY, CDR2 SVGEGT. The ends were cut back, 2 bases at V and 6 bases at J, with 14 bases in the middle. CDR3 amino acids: CASSYRGPDSNEQFF. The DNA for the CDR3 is TGTGCCAGCAGTTACCGCGGTCCGGATAGCAATGAGCAGTTCTTC.

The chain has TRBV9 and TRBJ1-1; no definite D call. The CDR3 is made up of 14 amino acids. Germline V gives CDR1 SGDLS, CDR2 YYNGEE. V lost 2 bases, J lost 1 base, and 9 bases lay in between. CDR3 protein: CASSVVGRNTEAFF. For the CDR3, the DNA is TGTGCCAGCAGCGTTGTCGGACGGAACACTGAAGCTTTCTTT.

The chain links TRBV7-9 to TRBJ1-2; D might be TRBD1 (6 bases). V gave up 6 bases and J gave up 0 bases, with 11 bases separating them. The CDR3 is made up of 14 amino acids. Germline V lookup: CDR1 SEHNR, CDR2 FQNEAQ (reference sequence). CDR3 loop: CASSYPGANYGYTF. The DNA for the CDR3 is TGTGCCAGCAGTTACCCAGGGGCTAACTATGGCTACACCTTC.

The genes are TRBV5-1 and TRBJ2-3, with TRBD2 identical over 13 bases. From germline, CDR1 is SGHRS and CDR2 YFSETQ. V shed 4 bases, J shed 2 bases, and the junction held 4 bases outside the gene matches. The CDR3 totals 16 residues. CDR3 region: CASSLGLAGPTDTQYF. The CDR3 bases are TGCGCCAGCAGCCTGGGACTAGCGGGACCCACAGATACGCAGTATTTT.

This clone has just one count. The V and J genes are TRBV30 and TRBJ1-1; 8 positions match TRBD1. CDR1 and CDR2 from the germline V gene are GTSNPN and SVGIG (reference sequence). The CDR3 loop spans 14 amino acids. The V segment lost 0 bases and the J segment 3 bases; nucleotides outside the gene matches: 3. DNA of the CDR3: TGTGCCTGGAGTGTACCGGACAGGGACACTGAAGCTTTCTTT. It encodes CAWSVPDRDTEAFF.

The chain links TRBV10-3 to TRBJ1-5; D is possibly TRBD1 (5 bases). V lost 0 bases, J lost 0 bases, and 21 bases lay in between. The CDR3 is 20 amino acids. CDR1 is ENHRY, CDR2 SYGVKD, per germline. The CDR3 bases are TGTGCCATCAGTGAGTCGATTAAGGGTAGTGGGGCTTATAGCAATCAGCCCCAGCATTTT. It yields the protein CAISESIKGSGAYSNQPQHF.

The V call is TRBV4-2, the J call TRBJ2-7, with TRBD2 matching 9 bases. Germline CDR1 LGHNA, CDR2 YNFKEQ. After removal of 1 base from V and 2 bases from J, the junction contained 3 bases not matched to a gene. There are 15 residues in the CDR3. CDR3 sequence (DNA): TGTGCCAGCAGCCAAGGTTCTAGCGGGGCCTACGAGCAGTACTTC. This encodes CASSQGSSGAYEQYF.

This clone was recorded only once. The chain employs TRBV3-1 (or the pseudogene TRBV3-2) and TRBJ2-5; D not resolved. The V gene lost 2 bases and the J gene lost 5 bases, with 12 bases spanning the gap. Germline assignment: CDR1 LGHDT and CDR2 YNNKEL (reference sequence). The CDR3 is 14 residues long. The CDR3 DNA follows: TGTGCCAGCAGCCAACCCGTAGGCCTGGAGACCCAGTACTTC. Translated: CASSQPVGLETQYF.